This TCR beta chain was sequenced for a study of OX40 agonist ivuxolimab in advanced cancers. Germline assignment: CDR1 SGHTS and CDR2 YDEGEE. The CDR3 is made up of 14 amino acids. V lost 3 bases to trimming and J lost 2 bases; unmatched junction nucleotides: 1. Study-wide points: Clonal expansion from baseline to week 6 occurred in both CD4+ and CD8+ T cells. A proportion of nonresponders additionally exhibited low normalized T-cell clonal expansion.

On this clone: Its target is unknown.

The method was immunoSEQ multiplex PCR; TCRdb's version includes in-frame clones alone and lacks a portion of them. Altogether about 110,000 clones are present, approximately 89% being singletons, with the ten largest covering 0.27%. Sequences were derived from CD4+ or CD8+ T cells sorted from blood, sampled in a trial of the OX40 agonist ivuxolimab. The sequence was obtained from an adult with an advanced solid tumor such as melanoma, head and neck, liver or kidney cancer. The chain carries TRBV5-8 and TRBJ2-5; 10 nucleotides agree with TRBD2. CDR3 protein: CASSWGLAQETQYF. In DNA form, the CDR3 reads TGTGCCAGCAGCTGGGGACTAGCGCAAGAGACCCAGTACTTC.